Listed below are T cell receptor beta chains from one sample, sequenced in a study of T cell changes during pregnancy in multiple sclerosis. Sequencing was performed with immunoSEQ multiplex PCR; in TCRdb, only in-frame clones are kept and a portion is missing. Altogether tens of thousands of clones are present, around 90% being singletons, with the ten largest covering roughly 0.6%. This specimen was CD4+ T cells from peripheral blood mononuclear cells, taken in the first trimester of pregnancy. The receptors were gathered from a female donor with multiple sclerosis, enrolled in a pregnancy study. CDR3s include the opening cysteine and the closing phenylalanine or tryptophan. The order of the fields is CDR3 DNA, CDR3 protein, D gene, J gene, V gene, CDR3 length, clone size. D genes are given only for firm matches. The size field is filled for only some rows; it gives once, few, many or a size class.

CDR3 DNA: TGTGCCAGCGGGGGAACAGGGGGCGAGACCCAGTACTTC
CDR3 protein: CASGGTGGETQYF
D gene: TRBD1
J gene: TRBJ2-5
V gene: TRBV19
CDR3 length: 13
clone size: .

CDR3 DNA: TGTGCCAGCAGCTTAGCGCGGGGACAGGGGACGGGTGAGCAGTTCTTC
CDR3 protein: CASSLARGQGTGEQFF
D gene: TRBD1
J gene: TRBJ2-1
V gene: TRBV7-2
CDR3 length: 16
clone size: once

CDR3 DNA: TGTGCCAGCACCAGGACAGGGGGCAGGACCGGGGAGCTGTTTTTT
CDR3 protein: CASTRTGGRTGELFF
D gene: TRBD1
J gene: TRBJ2-2
V gene: TRBV6-1
CDR3 length: 15
clone size: once

CDR3 DNA: TGCAGCGTTGAAGGCCTCGGAGACTATGGCTACACCTTC
CDR3 protein: CSVEGLGDYGYTF
D gene: .
J gene: TRBJ1-2
V gene: TRBV29-1
CDR3 length: 13
clone size: .

CDR3 DNA: TGTGCCAGCAGCCAAGGGGACAGGGGTGCTGGAAACACCATATATTTT
CDR3 protein: CASSQGDRGAGNTIYF
D gene: TRBD1
J gene: TRBJ1-3
V gene: TRBV4-2
CDR3 length: 16
clone size: .

CDR3 DNA: TGTGCCAGCAGTTTATCGAGGCCAGGGCTCTCTGGAAACACCATATATTTT
CDR3 protein: CASSLSRPGLSGNTIYF
D gene: .
J gene: TRBJ1-3
V gene: TRBV27
CDR3 length: 17
clone size: .

CDR3 DNA: TGTGCCAGCAGCGTAGGGCGACAGGGGTTAAGAGGAAACACCATATATTTT
CDR3 protein: CASSVGRQGLRGNTIYF
D gene: TRBD1
J gene: TRBJ1-3
V gene: TRBV9
CDR3 length: 17
clone size: few

CDR3 DNA: TGTGCCAGCAGCAAATACAGACAGGGGGCAGTAGGCACTGAAGCTTTCTTT
CDR3 protein: CASSKYRQGAVGTEAFF
D gene: TRBD1
J gene: TRBJ1-1
V gene: TRBV7-2
CDR3 length: 17
clone size: few

CDR3 DNA: TGTGCCAGCAGCCTCAGACAGGGGACGGAAGAGCAGTACTTC
CDR3 protein: CASSLRQGTEEQYF
D gene: TRBD1
J gene: TRBJ2-7
V gene: TRBV4-2
CDR3 length: 14
clone size: .

CDR3 DNA: TGTGCCAGCAGCTCCGAAGCGGGGTCCGGGGAGCTGTTTTTT
CDR3 protein: CASSSEAGSGELFF
D gene: TRBD2
J gene: TRBJ2-2
V gene: TRBV7-6
CDR3 length: 14
clone size: once

CDR3 DNA: TGTGCCAGCAGCCTGGCGGGACAGGGCTTCTACGAGCAGTACTTC
CDR3 protein: CASSLAGQGFYEQYF
D gene: TRBD1
J gene: TRBJ2-7
V gene: TRBV5-5
CDR3 length: 15
clone size: .

CDR3 DNA: TGTGCCAGCAAACTACTTACTAGCGGGAGGTTTAATGAGCAGTTCTTC
CDR3 protein: CASKLLTSGRFNEQFF
D gene: TRBD2
J gene: TRBJ2-1
V gene: TRBV27
CDR3 length: 16
clone size: once

CDR3 DNA: TGTGCCAGCAGCCGACAGGGGACTAGCGGGAACACCTACGAGCAGTACTTC
CDR3 protein: CASSRQGTSGNTYEQYF
D gene: .
J gene: TRBJ2-7
V gene: TRBV21-1
CDR3 length: 17
clone size: .

CDR3 DNA: TGTGCCAGCAGCTTGGATACAGGGGTGGATACGCAGTATTTT
CDR3 protein: CASSLDTGVDTQYF
D gene: TRBD1
J gene: TRBJ2-3
V gene: TRBV5-6
CDR3 length: 14
clone size: .

CDR3 DNA: TGTGCCAGCAGGGGGCCCTCCACTGTATATGGCTACACCTTC
CDR3 protein: CASRGPSTVYGYTF
D gene: .
J gene: TRBJ1-2
V gene: TRBV6-6
CDR3 length: 14
clone size: .

CDR3 DNA: TGTGCCAGCAGCCAAGATGCGGCGGTTAACTATGGCTACACCTTC
CDR3 protein: CASSQDAAVNYGYTF
D gene: .
J gene: TRBJ1-2
V gene: TRBV14
CDR3 length: 15
clone size: .

CDR3 DNA: TGTGCCAGCTCACCAGACGGGACAGGTTATGGCTACACCTTC
CDR3 protein: CASSPDGTGYGYTF
D gene: TRBD1
J gene: TRBJ1-2
V gene: TRBV18
CDR3 length: 14
clone size: .

CDR3 DNA: TGTGCCAGCAGCCCGGAGCGGGGGGAGGCAGATACGCAGTATTTT
CDR3 protein: CASSPERGEADTQYF
D gene: TRBD2
J gene: TRBJ2-3
V gene: TRBV7-8
CDR3 length: 15
clone size: .

CDR3 DNA: TGTGCCAGCAGCCCCTCACTAAACCAGCCCCAGCATTTT
CDR3 protein: CASSPSLNQPQHF
D gene: .
J gene: TRBJ1-5
V gene: TRBV7-2
CDR3 length: 13
clone size: .

CDR3 DNA: TGCGCCAGCAGCCAAGATCCCAGCGGACCTAGCACAGATACGCAGTATTTT
CDR3 protein: CASSQDPSGPSTDTQYF
D gene: .
J gene: TRBJ2-3
V gene: TRBV4-1
CDR3 length: 17
clone size: .

CDR3 DNA: TGTGCCTGGAGTGTACGGTCGGGCTACGAGCAGTACTTC
CDR3 protein: CAWSVRSGYEQYF
D gene: .
J gene: TRBJ2-7
V gene: TRBV30
CDR3 length: 13
clone size: few

CDR3 DNA: TGCAGCGTGCGATCGACGGAGGGGACTGAAGCTTTCTTT
CDR3 protein: CSVRSTEGTEAFF
D gene: .
J gene: TRBJ1-1
V gene: TRBV29-1
CDR3 length: 13
clone size: .

CDR3 DNA: TGTGCCAGCAGCTTAACGGAGGGGCAGCCCCAGCATTTT
CDR3 protein: CASSLTEGQPQHF
D gene: .
J gene: TRBJ1-5
V gene: TRBV7-3
CDR3 length: 13
clone size: .

CDR3 DNA: TGTGCCAGCAGCCCCCAGACAGGGGCTAATGAAAAACTGTTTTTT
CDR3 protein: CASSPQTGANEKLFF
D gene: TRBD1
J gene: TRBJ1-4
V gene: TRBV2
CDR3 length: 15
clone size: .

CDR3 DNA: TGTGCCTGGAGTTCACAGGGGGCGGCAGAGCAGTACTTC
CDR3 protein: CAWSSQGAAEQYF
D gene: TRBD1
J gene: TRBJ2-7
V gene: TRBV30
CDR3 length: 13
clone size: .

CDR3 DNA: TGTGCCAGCAGCCCCGGACAGGGGAGAAGCAATGAGCAGTTCTTC
CDR3 protein: CASSPGQGRSNEQFF
D gene: TRBD1
J gene: TRBJ2-1
V gene: TRBV7-7
CDR3 length: 15
clone size: .

CDR3 DNA: TGTGCCAGCAGCACAGGGACGTTCGGGGAGCTGTTTTTT
CDR3 protein: CASSTGTFGELFF
D gene: .
J gene: TRBJ2-2
V gene: TRBV5-5
CDR3 length: 13
clone size: .

CDR3 DNA: TGTGCCAGCAGTGAAGGAGGACAGCCCCAGCATTTT
CDR3 protein: CASSEGGQPQHF
D gene: .
J gene: TRBJ1-5
V gene: TRBV6-1
CDR3 length: 12
clone size: .